This entry lists 26 T cell receptor beta chains sequenced from one sample in a study of technical replicates of blood from a handful of donors. The assay was immunoSEQ multiplex PCR, and TCRdb's table has in-frame clones only and misses some. The data contain 90,000 to 100,000 clones, about 95% of them singletons. The sample was T cells isolated from PBMCs. The receptors come from a human donor in good health.

This chain connects TRBV9 to TRBJ2-5; D not certain. CDR1 SGDLS and CDR2 YYNGEE come from the germline V gene. CDR3 length: 14 amino acids. V was pared by 4 bases and J by 2 bases, with 12 bases between. The CDR3 DNA reads TGTGCCAGCAGCCCCCGCGGCGGTCAAGAGACCCAGTACTTC. Protein: CASSPRGGQETQYF.

The table lists this clone with a count of one. The chain carries TRBV18 and TRBJ1-5; the D is unclear. The germline gives CDR1 KGHSH, CDR2 LQKENI. CDR3 length: 13 amino acids. V was cut by 2 bases and J by 7 bases, with 9 bases left in between. The CDR3 region is CASSPRGGQPQHF. The DNA of the CDR3 is TGTGCCAGCTCACCAAGAGGAGGGCAGCCCCAGCATTTT.

The V call is TRBV5-6, the J call TRBJ1-1; D is possibly TRBD1 (5 bases). This CDR3 has 15 residues. Germline V gene lookup returns CDR1 SGHDT and CDR2 YYEEEE. With 4 bases removed from V and 7 bases from J, the gap between germline ends came to 20 bases. The CDR3 is CASSEVPWGLVEAFF. CDR3 DNA sequence: TGTGCCAGCAGCGAGGTCCCGTGGGGCTTGGTTGAAGCTTTCTTT.

This clone has only one observation. The chain recombines TRBV12-2 with TRBJ1-5; TRBD1 was called by the table and not checked on the DNA. TRBV12-2 is a recognized pseudogene. The CDR3 has 17 amino acids. This CDR3 reads CASRLIDRESSNQPQHF. The CDR3, as DNA: TGTGCAAGTCGCTTAATAGACAGGGAATCCAGCAATCAGCCCCAGCATTTT.

This clone is a singleton in its sample. The chain has TRBV5-4 and TRBJ2-5; the match to TRBD2 covers 16 bases. This CDR3 has 18 residues. Germline V lookup: CDR1 SGHNT, CDR2 YYREEE (reference sequence). The junction had 10 bases not matched to a gene; V was cut back by 4 bases and J by 4 bases. CDR3 loop: CASSTGTSGRAGGETQYF. The DNA for the CDR3 is TGTGCCAGCAGCACTGGGACTAGCGGGAGGGCCGGGGGAGAGACCCAGTACTTC.

This rearrangement joins TRBV10-2 to TRBJ2-2; D call uncertain. Germline CDR1 and CDR2: WSHSY and SAAADI. V gave up 7 bases and J gave up 1 base, with 10 bases separating them. The CDR3 has 14 residues. The CDR3 nucleotides are TGCGCCAGCATCCCCGACAAGAACACCGGGGAGCTGTTTTTT. Residues: CASIPDKNTGELFF.

The chain carries TRBV4-2 and TRBJ2-1; D is undetermined. The V and J ends lost 5 bases and 5 bases respectively, with 16 bases between them. This CDR3 is built from 15 residues. Germline loops: CDR1 LGHNA, CDR2 YNFKEQ. For the CDR3, the DNA is TGTGCCAGCAGCGGATTTGAGGAGACGAACAATGAGCAGTTCTTC. Its protein is CASSGFEETNNEQFF.

The chain joins TRBV15 to TRBJ2-7; the match to TRBD1 covers 7 bases. The germline V gene has CDR1 LNHNV and CDR2 YYDKDF (reference sequence). With V trimmed by 1 base and J by 1 base, 4 bases remained unmatched. This CDR3 comprises 15 residues. CDR3 DNA sequence: TGTGCCACCAGCAGAGCAAGGGGGCTTTCCTACGAGCAGTACTTC. Amino acid sequence: CATSRARGLSYEQYF.

The CDR3 bases are TGTGCCAGCAGAAAGGTACAGGGAAGGCACGAGCAGTACTTC. It is translated as CASRKVQGRHEQYF. The V and J genes are TRBV11-2 and TRBJ2-7; tentative D call: TRBD1 (6 bases). The CDR3 runs 14 residues. V was cut by 6 bases and J by 5 bases, with 17 bases left in between. CDR1 SGHAT and CDR2 FQNNGV come from the germline V gene.

The rearrangement links TRBV19 to TRBJ2-2, with 7 bases identical to TRBD1. CDR3 length: 13 amino acids. J gave up 1 base and V 8 bases, and 1 base lay outside the gene matches. In germline, CDR1 is LNHDA, CDR2 SQIVND (reference sequence). CDR3 DNA: TGTGCCAGTTGGGACAGGAACACCGGGGAGCTGTTTTTT. Protein: CASWDRNTGELFF.

A single count supports this clone. This chain links TRBV5-5 with TRBJ1-4, with D possibly TRBD1 on 5 matching bases. The germline V and J ends were trimmed by 3 bases and 4 bases, with 7 bases remaining between them. This CDR3 is built from 13 residues. The germline V gene has CDR1 SGHKS and CDR2 YYEKEE (reference sequence). This CDR3 reads CASSYQGNEKLFF. DNA of the CDR3: TGTGCCAGCAGCTACCAGGGTAATGAAAAACTGTTTTTT. Combining the CDR3 with reference TRBV5-5 and TRBJ1-4 gives the whole variable domain DAGVTQSPTHLIKTRGQQVTLRCSPISGHKSVSWYQQVLGQGPQFIFQYYEKEERGRGNFPDRFSARQFPNYSSELNVNALLLGDSALYLCASSYQGNEKLFFGSGTQLSVL.

The V gene is TRBV15, the J gene TRBJ2-1, with 12 positions matching TRBD2. Germline-derived CDR1 and CDR2 are LNHNV and YYDKDF (reference sequence). The CDR3 runs to 19 residues. V was pared by 4 bases and J by 7 bases, with 17 bases of the junction left unmatched. The CDR3 DNA follows: TGTGCCACCAGCACCTACTTGGCCCTGACTAGCGGGAGTACAAATGAGCAGTTCTTC. Protein product: CATSTYLALTSGSTNEQFF. The full variable domain, its missing parts supplied by reference TRBV15 and TRBJ2-1, is DAMVIQNPRYQVTQFGKPVTLSCSQTLNHNVMYWYQQKSSQAPKLLFHYYDKDFNNEADTPDNFQSRRPNTSFCFLDIRSPGLGDTAMYLCATSTYLALTSGSTNEQFFGPGTRLTVL.

CDR3 in DNA: TGTGCCTGGGGGGCCAATCGAGGCTACACCTTC. This translates into CAWGANRGYTF. The rearrangement uses TRBV30 and TRBJ1-2, with D maybe TRBD1 (5 bases). CDR1 GTSNPN and CDR2 SVGIG come from the germline V gene (reference sequence). Trimming removed 5 bases from V and 8 bases from J, with 12 bases in between. The CDR3 extends over 11 amino acids.

V is TRBV7-6 and J is TRBJ1-1; D is uncertain. There are 15 residues in the CDR3. V was shortened by 5 bases and J by 1 base, with 14 bases between the two germline ends. Germline CDR1 SGHVS, CDR2 FNYEAQ. CDR3 DNA sequence: TGTGCCAGCAGCATACTACCAGAAGCGAACACTGAAGCTTTCTTT. Translation gives CASSILPEANTEAFF.

The CDR3 sequence is CASSELGGYYGYTF. The CDR3 DNA reads TGTGCCAGCAGTGAACTGGGGGGATACTATGGCTACACCTTC. This chain links TRBV6-1 with TRBJ1-2; tentative D call: TRBD1 (5 bases). This CDR3 comprises 14 residues. V shed 2 bases and J shed 3 bases, with 10 bases lying between them. Germline-derived CDR1 and CDR2 are MNHNS and SASEGT.

The chain has TRBV19 and TRBJ2-3, with TRBD2 as a possible D gene (6 bases). The CDR3 consists of 13 residues. The germline V and J ends were trimmed by 5 bases and 3 bases, with 9 bases remaining between them. Germline CDR1 reads LNHDA; CDR2 reads SQIVND (reference sequence). The CDR3 DNA is TGTGCCAGTAGTGGGACTGAGACAGATACGCAGTATTTT. Residues: CASSGTETDTQYF.

The V call is TRBV2, the J call TRBJ1-4; no definite D call. The CDR3 is 14 amino acids. CDR1 is SNHLY and CDR2 is FYNNEI in the germline V gene. Deletions cut 10 bases from V and 8 bases from J, with 20 bases between. The DNA for the CDR3 is TGTGCCATGAACCCGATGGGAGGTGGGGAAAAACTGTTTTTT. It specifies CAMNPMGGGEKLFF. Full variable domain (missing parts from reference TRBV2 and TRBJ1-4): EPEVTQTPSHQVTQMGQEVILRCVPISNHLYFYWYRQILGQKVEFLVSFYNNEISEKSEIFDDQFSVERPDGSNFTLKIRSTKLEDSAMYFCAMNPMGGGEKLFFGSGTQLSVL.

V gene TRBV18 combines with J gene TRBJ1-4, with 10 bases lining up with TRBD1. Per germline, CDR1 KGHSH and CDR2 LQKENI. The CDR3 contains 14 residues. V was clipped by 4 bases and J by 8 bases; unmatched bases: 4. CDR3 amino acids: CASSRTGGEEKLFF. CDR3 nucleotides: TGTGCCAGCTCACGGACAGGGGGAGAGGAAAAACTGTTTTTT.

This rearrangement joins TRBV25-1 to TRBJ1-5, with 12 positions matching TRBD1. The V gene's germline CDR1 is MGHDK and CDR2 SYGVNS. The CDR3 covers 15 residues. The junction had 3 bases not matched to a gene; V was cut back by 3 bases and J by 6 bases. DNA of the CDR3: TGTGCCAGCAGTGACGGGACAGGGGGCTCTCAGCCCCAGCATTTT. Translating it yields CASSDGTGGSQPQHF.

This clone was seen just once. This chain's CDR3 is CASSGLAVSTDTQYF. DNA of the CDR3: TGTGCCAGCAGTGGACTAGCGGTTAGCACAGATACGCAGTATTTT. The J gene is TRBJ2-3, the V gene TRBV6-5; 10 bases agree with TRBD2. The length of the CDR3 is 15 residues. Germline V lookup: CDR1 MNHEY, CDR2 SVGAGI. V trimming: 5 bases; J trimming: 0 bases; junction bases outside the gene matches: 2.

V is TRBV2 and J is TRBJ2-6; D may be TRBD1 (5 bases). Between the trimmed V and J ends, which lost 3 bases and 4 bases, there was a span of 16 bases. The CDR3 has 17 amino acids. Germline CDR1 is SNHLY and CDR2 is FYNNEI. The CDR3 protein is CASSDPRQRSGANVLTF. In DNA form, the CDR3 reads TGTGCCAGCAGTGATCCGAGACAGAGATCCGGGGCCAACGTCCTGACTTTC.

The chain is built from TRBV30 and TRBJ1-1; D gene unclear. CDR3 length: 13 amino acids. V lost 3 bases, J lost 2 bases, and 10 bases lay in between. The germline V gene has CDR1 GTSNPN and CDR2 SVGIG (reference sequence). The CDR3 here is CAWSRPVNTEAFF. Written as DNA, the CDR3 is TGTGCCTGGAGCAGGCCAGTTAACACTGAAGCTTTCTTT. Using reference TRBV30 and TRBJ1-1 for the parts outside the CDR3, the full variable domain is SQTIHQWPATLVQPVGSPLSLECTVEGTSNPNLYWYRQAAGRGLQLLFYSVGIGQISSEVPQNLSASRPQDRQFILSSKKLLLSDSGFYLCAWSRPVNTEAFFGQGTRLTVV.

This chain uses TRBV6-5 with TRBJ1-1; TRBD1 is a possible D gene (5 bases). Trimming took 0 bases from V and 3 from J, leaving 11 bases between them. Germline V lookup: CDR1 MNHEY, CDR2 SVGAGI. There are 15 residues in the CDR3. The CDR3 reads CASSYSGGLDTEAFF. As DNA, the CDR3 is TGTGCCAGCAGTTACTCGGGGGGTTTGGACACTGAAGCTTTCTTT.

As concerns this clone: The sample holds other DNA sequences that translate to the same CDR3. The chain couples TRBV14 to TRBJ1-5; no clear D gene. V lost 3 bases to trimming and J lost 2 bases, with 5 bases between them. Per the germline V gene, CDR1 is SGHDN and CDR2 is FVKESK. The CDR3 extends over 13 amino acids. For the CDR3, the DNA is TGTGCCAGCAGCCAGTCCGGCAATCAGCCCCAGCATTTT. As protein: CASSQSGNQPQHF.

This rearrangement joins TRBV6-5 to TRBJ2-6; D is ambiguous. Between the trimmed V and J ends, which lost 3 bases and 1 base, there was a span of 7 bases. The CDR3 is made up of 15 amino acids. Germline V CDR1 and CDR2: MNHEY, SVGAGI. CDR3 sequence (DNA): TGTGCCAGCAGTTATTCCTCTTCTGGGGCCAACGTCCTGACTTTC. Residues: CASSYSSSGANVLTF.

The chain is built from TRBV18 and TRBJ1-1; no clear D. Trimming took 3 bases from V and 0 from J, leaving 8 bases between them. Germline V gene lookup returns CDR1 KGHSH and CDR2 LQKENI. The CDR3 is 14 residues long. The CDR3 bases are TGTGCCAGCTCACCTCTAGTCATGAACACTGAAGCTTTCTTT. Its translation: CASSPLVMNTEAFF.